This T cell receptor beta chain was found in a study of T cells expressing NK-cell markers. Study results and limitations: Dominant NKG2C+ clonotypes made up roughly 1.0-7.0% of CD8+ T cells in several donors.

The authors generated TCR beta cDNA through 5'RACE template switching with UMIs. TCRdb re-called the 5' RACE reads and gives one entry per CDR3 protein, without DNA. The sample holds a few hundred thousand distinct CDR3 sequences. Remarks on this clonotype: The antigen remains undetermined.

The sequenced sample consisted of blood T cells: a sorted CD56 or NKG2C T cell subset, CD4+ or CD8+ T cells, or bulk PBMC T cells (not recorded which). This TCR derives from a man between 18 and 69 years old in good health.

CDR3: CSVAPTVPHEQYF. The chain joins TRBV29-1 to TRBJ2-7. Looked up from germline, CDR1 is SQVTM and CDR2 is ANQGSEA. The CDR3 consists of 13 residues.